This TCR beta chain was identified in a study of blood T cells in healthy people across ages. Study-wide points: Diversity of TCR beta per million T cells declined in a roughly linear way with age. Donor CMV status was unknown, possibly confounding expanded clonotype changes.

Germline V gene lookup returns CDR1 DFQATT and CDR2 SNEGSKA (reference sequence). Unmatched junction bases numbered 12, after V lost 0 bases and J lost 11 bases. CDR3 length: 15 amino acids. Isolation per sample recovered at least 6 million PBMCs. A second about 7 to 11 cycle PCR used barcoded and J-beta primers. Each single sample gave us at least 2.5 million CDR3-containing paired-end reads. TCRdb re-derived calls from the 5' RACE reads in MiXCR, one entry per CDR3 protein. This sample has 650,000 to 950,000 distinct CDR3 sequences, with approximately 48% found just once. Note on this clonotype: Its antigen is unidentified.

The TCR originated in a man aged 55 to 70 in good health. This rearrangement joins TRBV20-1 to TRBJ2-5; 10 bases are a match to TRBD2. Material: blood. The CDR3 nucleotides read TGCAGTGCTAGAGATCTCCCTAGCGGGGGCTCCCGGCAGTACTTC. Residues: CSARDLPSGGSRQYF.